Following are 10 T cell receptor beta chains from one sample sequenced in a study of blood T cells in healthy people across ages. Sample-barcoded 5' priming and a J-beta primer mix drove a second PCR of roughly 6 to 12 cycles. MiXCR was run by TCRdb on the 5' RACE reads, yielding one entry per CDR3 protein. The top ten clones hold roughly 19% of a sample with around 790,000 distinct CDR3 sequences, around 43% of them seen once. The sequencing input was blood. The receptors derive from a man aged 60 to 69 in good health.

The genes are TRBV7-2 and TRBJ2-7, with D tentatively TRBD2 (7 bases). The germline CDR1 and CDR2 sequences are SGHTA and FQGNSA. The V gene lost 2 bases and the J gene lost 0 bases, with 14 bases spanning the gap. This CDR3 has 16 residues. In DNA, the CDR3 is TGTGCCAGCAGCTTAAATGGGGGGGCTAGCTCCTACGAGCAGTACTTC. Protein: CASSLNGGASSYEQYF.

The rearrangement joins TRBV6-1 to TRBJ1-6; D remains unclear. The germline V gene has CDR1 MNHNS and CDR2 SASEGT. This CDR3 has 13 amino acids. V was shortened by 4 bases and J by 5 bases, with 6 bases between the two germline ends. CDR3 loop: CASSGLNNSPLHF. CDR3 DNA sequence: TGTGCCAGCAGTGGCCTCAATAATTCACCCCTCCACTTT.

This chain joins TRBV6-5 and TRBJ2-7, with a tentative D call TRBD2 (7 bases). The V gene lost 3 bases and the J gene lost 7 bases, with 19 bases spanning the gap. Germline lookup yields CDR1 MNHEY and CDR2 SVGAGI. The CDR3 consists of 15 residues. As DNA, the CDR3 is TGTGCCAGCAGTTATAGGGGGGGGGCCCCCTGGGAGCAGTACTTC. As protein: CASSYRGGAPWEQYF.

This clonotype appeared many times. The V and J genes are TRBV29-1 and TRBJ2-5, with TRBD2 identical over 7 bases. Trimming removed 6 bases from V and 5 bases from J; junction bases left unmatched: 9. The CDR3 has 13 residues. Germline CDR1 SQVTM, CDR2 ANQGSEA. In DNA, the CDR3 is TGCAGCGTAGTCCCAGCGGGGCAGGAGACCCAGTACTTC. Its translation is CSVVPAGQETQYF. The variable domain in full, with the rest retrieved from reference TRBV29-1 and TRBJ2-5, is SAVISQKPSRDICQRGTSLTIQCQVDSQVTMMFWYRQQPGQSLTLIATANQGSEATYESGFVIDKFPISRPNLTFSTLTVSNMSPEDSSIYLCSVVPAGQETQYFGPGTRLLVL.

V and J are TRBV5-1 and TRBJ2-5; D is possibly TRBD1 (5 bases). Germline-derived CDR1 and CDR2 are SGHRS and YFSETQ. The CDR3 is 13 amino acids. Trimming stripped 3 bases from V and 5 bases from J, with 11 bases between. Here the CDR3 DNA reads TGCGCCAGCAGCTCCAGGGCCAGGGAGACCCAGTACTTC. This gives the protein CASSSRARETQYF.

This clonotype showed up just once. The chain combines TRBV27 with TRBJ1-2; TRBD1 matches 9 bases. With V trimmed by 2 bases and J by 3 bases, 4 bases remained unmatched. From germline, CDR1 is MNHEY and CDR2 SMNVEV (reference sequence). The CDR3 consists of 15 residues. CDR3 coding DNA: TGTGCCAGCAGTTTAGTCTGGACAGGGGACTATGGCTACACCTTC. Residues: CASSLVWTGDYGYTF.

The gene calls are TRBV20-1 and TRBJ1-1, with 7 positions matching TRBD1. Germline-derived CDR1 and CDR2 are DFQATT and SNEGSKA (reference sequence). The CDR3 length is 13 residues. CDR3 nucleotides: TGCAATACGGGACAGCGGATGAACACTGAAGCTTTCTTT. Translation gives CNTGQRMNTEAFF.

This clonotype has at least ten counts. The V gene is TRBV7-3, the J gene TRBJ2-5; TRBD2 matches at 10 bases. Trimming cost V 4 bases and J 5 bases; bases outside gene matches: 4. The CDR3 length is 14 residues. Germline V gene lookup returns CDR1 SGHTA and CDR2 FQGTGA. The CDR3 region has the DNA TGTGCCAGCAGCTCCGCGGGACTAGCGGAGACCCAGTACTTC. Encoded protein: CASSSAGLAETQYF.

The CDR3 DNA reads as TGTGCCAGCAGCCCAAGACTAGCGGGGGGTAATGAGCAGTACTTC. As protein: CASSPRLAGGNEQYF. The genes are TRBV12-3 or TRBV12-4 and TRBJ2-7, with TRBD2 matching over 13 bases. The CDR3 totals 15 residues. V trimming: 6 bases; J trimming: 7 bases; junction bases outside the gene matches: 9.

This clonotype was observed a handful of times. The genes are TRBV20-1 and TRBJ2-7; TRBD1 matches 10 bases. V shed 6 bases, J shed 2 bases, and the junction held 10 bases outside the gene matches. The CDR3 consists of 15 residues. Germline CDR1 DFQATT, CDR2 SNEGSKA (reference sequence). The chain's CDR3 is CSAADRDRGTYEQYF. The CDR3 DNA reads as TGCAGTGCAGCCGACCGGGACAGGGGAACCTACGAGCAGTACTTC.